The 2 T cell receptor beta chains listed next were all sequenced from one sample in a study of Ad26.COV2.S vaccination and SARS-CoV-2 variants. Treatment of the sample: approximately 18 received Ad26.COV2.S at low or high dose, single or two shots; roughly 5 received placebo; per-sample allocation not given. Sampling occurred on day 63 after the first vaccine or placebo injection. Libraries were prepared by immunoSEQ multiplex PCR; TCRdb keeps only in-frame clonotypes and omits some of them. The data contain fewer than 400,000 clones, 75% to 90% of them singletons. Specimen: peripheral blood, collected in a trial of Ad26.COV2.S vaccine versus placebo. The receptors originated from a person aged 18-65 years who received the Ad26.COV2.S COVID-19 vaccine or a placebo.

The rearrangement uses TRBV6-5 and TRBJ2-2; D unresolved. The CDR3 is 10 amino acids. Between the trimmed V and J ends, which lost 6 bases and 8 bases, there was a span of 4 bases. Germline-derived CDR1 and CDR2 are MNHEY and SVGAGI. In DNA form, the CDR3 reads TGTGCCAGCAGGAGGGGGGAGCTGTTTTTT. Translating gives CASRRGELFF.

This sequence joins TRBV11-3 and TRBJ2-1; 7 nucleotides agree with TRBD2. Germline CDR1 SGHNT, CDR2 YENEEA. CDR3 length: 12 amino acids. Unmatched junction bases numbered 5, after V lost 8 bases and J lost 7 bases. The CDR3 sequence: CASADGGNEQFF. CDR3 sequence (DNA): TGTGCCAGCGCCGACGGGGGGAATGAGCAGTTCTTC.